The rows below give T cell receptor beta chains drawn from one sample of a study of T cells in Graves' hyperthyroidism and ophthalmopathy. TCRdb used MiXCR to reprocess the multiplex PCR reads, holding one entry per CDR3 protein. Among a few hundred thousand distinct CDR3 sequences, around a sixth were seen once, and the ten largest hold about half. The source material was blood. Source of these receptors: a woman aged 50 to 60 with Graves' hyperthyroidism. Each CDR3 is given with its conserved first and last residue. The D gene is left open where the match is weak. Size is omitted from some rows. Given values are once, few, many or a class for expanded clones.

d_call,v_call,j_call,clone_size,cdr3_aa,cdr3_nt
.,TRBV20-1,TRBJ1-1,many,CSARSSPNTEAFF,TGCAGTGCTAGATCCAGCCCGAACACTGAAGCTTTCTTT
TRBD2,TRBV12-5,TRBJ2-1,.,CASGPGGSGRGSSYNEQFF,TGTGCTAGTGGCCCAGGGGGTAGCGGGAGGGGGAGCTCCTACAATGAGCAGTTCTTC
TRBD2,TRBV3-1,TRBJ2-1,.,CASSRPGLAYNEQFF,TGTGCCAGCAGCCGACCGGGACTAGCGTACAATGAGCAGTTCTTC
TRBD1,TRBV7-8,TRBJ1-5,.,CASSSSRGPYQPQHF,TGTGCCAGCAGCTCCAGCAGGGGGCCATATCAGCCCCAGCATTTT
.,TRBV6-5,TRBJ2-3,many,CASSYSGSLETDTQYF,TGTGCCAGCAGTTACTCTGGGTCCCTGGAGACAGATACGCAGTATTTT
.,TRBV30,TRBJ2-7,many,CAWTPGLTGEQYF,TGTGCCTGGACGCCGGGACTCACTGGCGAGCAGTACTTC
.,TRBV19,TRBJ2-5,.,CASSILGRPEQETQYF,TGTGCCAGTAGTATATTAGGTCGACCAGAACAAGAGACCCAGTACTTC
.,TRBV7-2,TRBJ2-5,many,CASSLVGGESETQYF,TGTGCCAGCAGCTTAGTGGGGGGAGAGTCCGAGACCCAGTACTTC
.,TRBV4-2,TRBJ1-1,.,CASSQDKGIPYTEAFF,TGTGCCAGCAGCCAAGATAAGGGGATTCCTTACACTGAAGCTTTCTTT
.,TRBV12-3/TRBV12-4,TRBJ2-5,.,CASSPAETRYF,TGTGCCAGCAGCCCTGCCGAGACCCGGTACTTC
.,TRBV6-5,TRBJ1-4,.,CASSYSGQSGWGVNEKLFF,TGTGCCAGCAGTTACTCGGGGCAGTCCGGATGGGGAGTTAATGAAAAACTGTTTTTT
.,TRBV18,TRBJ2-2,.,CASSTITENTGELFF,TGTGCCAGCTCAACTATAACAGAGAACACCGGGGAGCTGTTTTTT
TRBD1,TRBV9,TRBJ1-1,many,CASSPWDRANTEAFF,TGTGCCAGCAGCCCCTGGGACAGGGCGAACACTGAAGCTTTCTTT
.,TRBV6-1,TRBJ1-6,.,CASRPGHGESSPLHF,TGTGCCAGCAGACCCGGACACGGCGAGTCTTCACCCCTCCACTTT
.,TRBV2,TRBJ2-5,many,CASSESAYQETQYF,TGTGCCAGCAGTGAATCTGCGTACCAAGAGACCCAGTACTTC
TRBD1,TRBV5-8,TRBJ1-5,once,CASETGTGGQPQHF,TGCGCCAGCGAGACCGGGACAGGGGGCCAGCCCCAGCATTTT
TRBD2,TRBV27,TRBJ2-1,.,CASRPLGGDNEQFF,TGTGCCAGCCGGCCTTTGGGAGGGGACAATGAGCAGTTCTTC
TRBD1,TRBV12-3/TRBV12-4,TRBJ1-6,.,CASSPDRDRLHF,TGTGCCAGCAGTCCTGACCGGGACAGGCTCCACTTT
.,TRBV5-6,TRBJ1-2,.,CASSQEFPGRSYGYTF,TGCGCCAGCAGCCAAGAATTCCCGGGGCGCAGCTATGGCTACACCTTC
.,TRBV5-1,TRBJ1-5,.,CASSLARDQPQHF,TGCGCCAGCAGCTTGGCCAGGGATCAGCCCCAGCATTTT
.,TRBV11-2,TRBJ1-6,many,CASSSAAAHNSPLHF,TGTGCCAGCAGCTCCGCCGCGGCCCATAATTCACCCCTCCACTTT
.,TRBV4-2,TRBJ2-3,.,CASSQQDGTTDTQYF,TGTGCCAGCAGCCAACAGGACGGGACCACAGATACGCAGTATTTT
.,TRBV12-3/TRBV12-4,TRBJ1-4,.,CASSLTGGSGEKLFF,TGTGCCAGCAGTTTGACCGGGGGATCGGGGGAAAAACTGTTTTTT